These T cell receptor beta chains were read from a single sample in a study of blood T cell repertoires in COVID-19. Using immunoSEQ multiplex PCR, the repertoire was profiled, and TCRdb retains in-frame clones only, with some absent. The data hold some 70,000 clones, with 91% observed a single time. Specimen: peripheral blood. Receptor source: a human donor in a cohort sampled during active COVID-19. CDR3s leave out the opening cysteine and the closing phenylalanine or tryptophan. A D gene is named only where the DNA matches it firmly.

>TRBD2|TRBJ2-4|TRBV6-5|14
ASSYSSGGAKNIQY
>.|TRBJ1-2|TRBV6-5|12
ASSRGGLGYGYT
>TRBD2|TRBJ2-5|TRBV2|12
ASIRREGRETQY
>.|TRBJ1-4|TRBV18|14
ASSPAIRGSNEKLF
>TRBD1|TRBJ1-1|TRBV5-1|12
ASSLRDRAYEAF
>TRBD1|TRBJ1-5|TRBV19|13
ASIPGQYSNQPQH
>.|TRBJ1-1|TRBV19|13
ATSAGVAGNTEAF
>.|TRBJ1-3|TRBV3-1/TRBV3-2|12
ASSPWTEGNTIY
>TRBD1|TRBJ1-4|TRBV7-9|12
ASSLGRGFEKLF
>.|TRBJ1-4|TRBV6-5|13
ASRPAEGINEKLF
>TRBD1|TRBJ1-2|TRBV28|13
ASSMLRQGAGGYT
>.|TRBJ1-5|TRBV19|11
ASSRGPDQPQH
>TRBD1|TRBJ1-6|TRBV13|12
ASSLGQVNSPLH
>.|TRBJ2-7|TRBV6-5|12
ASTLTGSSYEQY
>.|TRBJ2-5|TRBV29-1|11
SVAGAGQETQY
>.|TRBJ2-2|TRBV6-5|10
ASRWESGELF
>.|TRBJ1-1|TRBV9|11
ASSISQGTEAF
>TRBD2|TRBJ2-1|TRBV6-5|12
ATFETSGGSGQF
>TRBD1|TRBJ1-1|TRBV7-2|14
ASSLARTGGHTEAF
>.|TRBJ1-4|TRBV6-6|15
ASSRGGGDATNEKLF
>.|TRBJ2-7|TRBV7-9|10
ASSLSAAGQY
>.|TRBJ1-2|TRBV9|12
ASSVAPGSDGYT
>.|TRBJ2-5|TRBV7-2|12
ASSRGAEDGTQY
>.|TRBJ2-7|TRBV30|11
AWSVVSGYEQY
>.|TRBJ2-6|TRBV19|11
ASSSSGANVLT
>.|TRBJ2-1|TRBV5-1|15
ASSLFERTNGSNEQF
>.|TRBJ1-5|TRBV4-1|15
ASSQGRTAYSNQPQH
>TRBD1|TRBJ2-1|TRBV6-2/TRBV6-3|14
ASSYRQGAIYNEQF
>TRBD1|TRBJ1-2|TRBV7-9|13
ASSPTVQGSHGYT
>.|TRBJ2-7|TRBV7-2|14
ASSLARAEKTYEQY
>TRBD2|TRBJ2-5|TRBV6-5|13
ASSYATAGRRTQY
>.|TRBJ2-1|TRBV15|12
ATSVEPLGGEQF
>TRBD1|TRBJ2-3|TRBV4-1|13
ASSQTGTETDTQY
>.|TRBJ2-4|TRBV29-1|12
SVEEGGAVDIQY
>TRBD1|TRBJ2-7|TRBV11-1|13
ASSLQGTVSLEQY
>TRBD1|TRBJ2-1|TRBV7-9|11
ASSLGGQGAPI
>.|TRBJ1-3|TRBV19|15
ASSIDVTRDSGNTIY
>.|TRBJ2-2|TRBV6-5|12
ASSRQGGSGELF
>.|TRBJ1-5|TRBV6-2/TRBV6-3|14
ASSYSRAGGNQPQH